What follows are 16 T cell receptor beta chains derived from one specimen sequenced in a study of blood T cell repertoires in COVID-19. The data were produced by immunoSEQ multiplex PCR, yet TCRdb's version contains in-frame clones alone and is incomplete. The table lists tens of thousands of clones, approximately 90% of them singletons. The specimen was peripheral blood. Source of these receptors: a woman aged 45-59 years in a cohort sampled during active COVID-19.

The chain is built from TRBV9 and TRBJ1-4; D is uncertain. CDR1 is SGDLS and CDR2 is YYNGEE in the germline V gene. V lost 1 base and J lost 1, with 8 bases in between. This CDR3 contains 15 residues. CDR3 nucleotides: TGTGCCAGCAGCGTACTTGGGCGAACTAATGAAAAACTGTTTTTT. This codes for CASSVLGRTNEKLFF.

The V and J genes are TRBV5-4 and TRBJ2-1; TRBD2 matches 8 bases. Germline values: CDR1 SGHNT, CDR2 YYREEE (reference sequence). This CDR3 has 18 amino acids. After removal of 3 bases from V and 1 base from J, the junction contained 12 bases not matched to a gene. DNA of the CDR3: TGTGCCAGCAGCTACCGAGCGGGGCGGGGGGAGTCCTACAATGAGCAGTTCTTC. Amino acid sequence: CASSYRAGRGESYNEQFF.

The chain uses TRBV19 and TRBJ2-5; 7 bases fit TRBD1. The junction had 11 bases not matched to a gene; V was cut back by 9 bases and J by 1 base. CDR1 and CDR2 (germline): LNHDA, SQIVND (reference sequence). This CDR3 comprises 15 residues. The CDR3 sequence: CASQDRAYGQETQYF. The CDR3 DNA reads TGTGCCAGCCAAGACAGGGCCTACGGCCAAGAGACCCAGTACTTC.

CDR3 sequence: CASSLLNTEAFF. CDR3 coding DNA: TGTGCCAGCAGTTTACTAAACACTGAAGCTTTCTTT. The chain couples TRBV28 to TRBJ1-1, with unresolved D. This CDR3 region has 12 residues. Trimming removed 2 bases at V and 2 bases at J, with 3 bases between. The germline gives CDR1 MDHEN, CDR2 SYDVKM.

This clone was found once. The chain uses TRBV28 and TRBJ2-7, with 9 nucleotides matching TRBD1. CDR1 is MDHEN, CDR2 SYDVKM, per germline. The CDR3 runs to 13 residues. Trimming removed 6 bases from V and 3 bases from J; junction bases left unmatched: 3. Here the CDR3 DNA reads TGTGCCAGCAGCCGACAGGGGGACTACGAGCAGTACTTC. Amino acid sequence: CASSRQGDYEQYF. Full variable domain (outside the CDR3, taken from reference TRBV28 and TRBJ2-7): DVKVTQSSRYLVKRTGEKVFLECVQDMDHENMFWYRQDPGLGLRLIYFSYDVKMKEKGDIPEGYSVSREKKERFSLILESASTNQTSMYLCASSRQGDYEQYFGPGTRLTVT.

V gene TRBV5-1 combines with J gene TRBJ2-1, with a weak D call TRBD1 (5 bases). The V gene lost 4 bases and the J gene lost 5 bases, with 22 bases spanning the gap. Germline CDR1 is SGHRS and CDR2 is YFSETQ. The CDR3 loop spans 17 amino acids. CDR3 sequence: CASSPDLKSQGNNEQFF. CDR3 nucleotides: TGCGCCAGCAGCCCGGATTTGAAGTCCCAGGGAAACAATGAGCAGTTCTTC.

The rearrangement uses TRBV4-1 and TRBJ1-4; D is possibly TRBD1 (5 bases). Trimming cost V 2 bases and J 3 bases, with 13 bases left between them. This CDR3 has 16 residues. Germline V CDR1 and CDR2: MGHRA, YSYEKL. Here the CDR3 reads CASSQNTGGANEKLFF. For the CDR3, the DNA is TGCGCCAGCAGCCAAAATACGGGGGGAGCTAATGAAAAACTGTTTTTT.

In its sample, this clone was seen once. The CDR3 reads CASSQNQGEETQYF. The CDR3 nucleotides are TGCGCCAGCAGCCAAAATCAGGGCGAAGAGACCCAGTACTTC. The chain couples TRBV5-1 to TRBJ2-5, with a possible D match to TRBD1 (5 bases). This CDR3 has 14 amino acids. Germline V gene lookup returns CDR1 SGHRS and CDR2 YFSETQ. Trimming removed 4 bases from V and 3 bases from J, with 13 bases in between. Based on the CDR3 plus reference TRBV5-1 and TRBJ2-5, the full variable domain is KAGVTQTPRYLIKTRGQQVTLSCSPISGHRSVSWYQQTPGQGLQFLFEYFSETQRNKGNFPGRFSGRQFSNSRSEMNVSTLELGDSALYLCASSQNQGEETQYFGPGTRLLVL.

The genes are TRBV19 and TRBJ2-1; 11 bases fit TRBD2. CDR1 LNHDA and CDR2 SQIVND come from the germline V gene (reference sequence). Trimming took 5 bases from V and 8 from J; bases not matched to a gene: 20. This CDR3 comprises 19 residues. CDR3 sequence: CASSLRGRLAGGNRDEQFF. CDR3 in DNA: TGTGCCAGTAGTCTCAGGGGGCGGCTAGCGGGAGGTAATCGCGATGAGCAGTTCTTC.

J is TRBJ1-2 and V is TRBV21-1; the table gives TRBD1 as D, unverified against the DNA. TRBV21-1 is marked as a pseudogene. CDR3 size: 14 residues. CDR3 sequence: CASSYQGQHYGYTF. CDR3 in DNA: TGTGCCAGCAGCTACCAGGGACAGCACTATGGCTACACCTTC.

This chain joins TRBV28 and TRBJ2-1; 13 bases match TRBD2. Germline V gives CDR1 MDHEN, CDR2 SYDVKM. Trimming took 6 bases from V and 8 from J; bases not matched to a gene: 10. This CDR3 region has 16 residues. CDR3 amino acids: CASSLPGLAGMDEQFF. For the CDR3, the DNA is TGTGCCAGCAGCCTCCCGGGACTAGCGGGAATGGATGAGCAGTTCTTC. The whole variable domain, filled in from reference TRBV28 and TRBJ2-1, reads DVKVTQSSRYLVKRTGEKVFLECVQDMDHENMFWYRQDPGLGLRLIYFSYDVKMKEKGDIPEGYSVSREKKERFSLILESASTNQTSMYLCASSLPGLAGMDEQFFGPGTRLTVL.

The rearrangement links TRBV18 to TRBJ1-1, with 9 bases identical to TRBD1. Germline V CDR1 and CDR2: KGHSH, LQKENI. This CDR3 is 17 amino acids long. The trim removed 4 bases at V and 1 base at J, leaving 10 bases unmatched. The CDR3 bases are TGTGCCAGCTCACTGAGACAGGGGGATAGAGGGAACACTGAAGCTTTCTTT. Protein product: CASSLRQGDRGNTEAFF.

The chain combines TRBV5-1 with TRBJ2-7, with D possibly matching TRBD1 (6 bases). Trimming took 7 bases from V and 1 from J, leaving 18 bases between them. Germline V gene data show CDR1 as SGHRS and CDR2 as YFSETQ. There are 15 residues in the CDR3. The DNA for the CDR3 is TGCGCCAGCTGGCCCGGGGACATAGTGTCCTACGAGCAGTACTTC. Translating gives CASWPGDIVSYEQYF.

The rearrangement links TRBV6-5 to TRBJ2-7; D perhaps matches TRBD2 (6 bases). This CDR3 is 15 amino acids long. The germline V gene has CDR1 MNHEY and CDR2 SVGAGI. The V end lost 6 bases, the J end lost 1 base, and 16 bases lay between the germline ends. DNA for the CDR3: TGTGCCAGCAGCCAGACCTCGGCGGGATCCTACGAGCAGTACTTC. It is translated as CASSQTSAGSYEQYF.

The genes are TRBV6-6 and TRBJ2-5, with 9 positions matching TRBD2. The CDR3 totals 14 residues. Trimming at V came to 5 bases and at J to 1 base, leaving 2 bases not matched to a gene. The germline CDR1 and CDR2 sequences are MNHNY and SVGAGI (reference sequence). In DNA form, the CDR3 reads TGTGCCAGCAGTCAGCGGGGGGCCCAAGAGACCCAGTACTTC. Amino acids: CASSQRGAQETQYF.

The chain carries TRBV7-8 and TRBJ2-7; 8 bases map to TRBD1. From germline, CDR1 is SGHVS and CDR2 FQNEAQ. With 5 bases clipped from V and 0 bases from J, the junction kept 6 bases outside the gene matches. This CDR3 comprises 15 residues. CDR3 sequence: CASSTPGTGSYEQYF. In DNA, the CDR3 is TGTGCCAGCAGCACACCCGGGACAGGCTCCTACGAGCAGTACTTC.